This TCR beta chain was retrieved from a study of tumor-infiltrating lymphocytes in localized non-small cell lung cancer. On the study more broadly: From each patient, both tumor and uninvolved lung, non-adjacent to tumor, were sampled.

Study-wide results and limits: Tumors had more T cell infiltration than uninvolved lung, per TCRbeta sequencing and CD3 counts. Not all patients were TCR sequenced, owing to tissue quantity. Technical variation could not be separated from intratumor heterogeneity here.

The ends were cut back, 5 bases at V and 8 bases at J, with 15 bases in the middle. The CDR3 has 13 amino acids. Germline-derived CDR1 and CDR2 are SGHVS and FQNEAQ. With regard to this clone: Its antigen is currently unknown.

Only in-frame clones appear in the TCRdb table, and some are missing; sequencing was by immunoSEQ multiplex PCR. The table has some 15,000 clones, just under 80% seen once. The TCR originated in a human donor with non-small cell lung cancer. The sequenced sample was lung tumor tissue. The rearrangement links TRBV7-8 to TRBJ1-2, with D unresolved. In DNA form, the CDR3 reads TGTGCCAGCAGCCCTAGAGTCCCAACGGGCTACACCTTC. Amino acid sequence: CASSPRVPTGYTF.